The rows below give T cell receptor beta chains drawn from one sample of a study of graft-versus-host responses after intestinal transplantation. These receptors lack a known antigen. Produced via immunoSEQ multiplex PCR; TCRdb's table is partial and in-frame only. There are about 92,000 clones in the sample; under 95% occur only once, and under 6.5% lies in the top ten. Here the sequenced sample was unstimulated CD8+ T cells sorted from spleen or lymph node cells, taken before intestinal transplant. These receptors came from a human donor who received an intestinal transplant. The conserved cysteine and the conserved F or W are not part of the CDR3 here.

TRBV19	TRBJ1-1	ASSMPGTDEDTEAF
TRBV7-9	TRBJ2-1	ASSSERGSSYNEQF
TRBV19	TRBJ1-2	ATKPSDRTNYGYT
TRBV6-5	TRBJ2-1	ASSRTDNEQF
TRBV18	TRBJ1-1	ASSPPRDHTEAF
TRBV9	TRBJ1-2	ASSGLDRFWYGYT
TRBV5-4	TRBJ2-1	ASSLGTVYNEQF
TRBV7-9	TRBJ1-4	ASSPHISGKLF
TRBV9	TRBJ2-1	ASSVGGGSGPYNEQF
TRBV29-1	TRBJ2-7	SVAGTGGYEQY
TRBV11-2	TRBJ2-7	ASSLGAVGLAGDEQY
TRBV11-2	TRBJ1-6	ASSFGADSPLH
TRBV9	TRBJ2-2	ASSVESGGPTGELF
TRBV7-9	TRBJ1-6	ASSTGTAYNSPLH
TRBV5-1	TRBJ2-7	ASSTGLAGDSYEQY
TRBV13	TRBJ2-5	ASAWLAGGKETQY
TRBV4-1	TRBJ2-2	ASSLTGTGELF
TRBV6-4	TRBJ1-6	ASSDSTGGNSPLH
TRBV7-9	TRBJ2-1	ASSFQRVRAYNEQF
TRBV6-6	TRBJ1-2	ASRSDGRRDGYT
TRBV6-5	TRBJ2-3	ASRHEGSTDTQY
TRBV4-1	TRBJ2-3	ASSLSDSGSTDTQY
TRBV18	TRBJ1-2	ASSPQGEANYGYT
TRBV2	TRBJ2-5	ATKSRGGSGETQY
TRBV19	TRBJ1-1	ASSWGLPDLAF
TRBV4-1	TRBJ1-1	ASSHTDIANTEAF
TRBV7-6	TRBJ2-1	ASSPDRYNEQF
TRBV14	TRBJ1-5	ASSQLSGVRPQH
TRBV19	TRBJ2-3	ASSIGTTHTDTQY
TRBV5-1	TRBJ2-4	ASSLDGVAKNIQY
TRBV4-1	TRBJ2-1	ASSQVQGSYNEQF
TRBV7-9	TRBJ2-1	ASSHGTSGHEQF
TRBV7-9	TRBJ2-1	ASNLAVLAEDPAF
TRBV5-5	TRBJ2-7	ASIGLAGSSYEQY
TRBV4-1	TRBJ1-2	ASSQNPGFGNYGYT
TRBV7-9	TRBJ2-5	ASSAGVQTQY